This entry is about one TCR beta chain. Its antigen is unidentified. The record originates from a study of shared clonotypes between healthy human individuals. Clones were read by immunoSEQ multiplex PCR, and TCRdb kept only the in-frame ones, dropping some. Of under 600,000 clones in the sample, 95% to 98% were seen once. The CDR3 totals 15 residues. The germline V and J ends were trimmed by 5 bases and 13 bases, with 24 bases remaining between them. From germline, CDR1 is SGHVS and CDR2 FQNEAQ. The naive CD8 subset, CD45RO-negative cells positively selected for CCR7, excluded terminally differentiated effector memory CD45RA+ cells. Study-wide results and caveats: Limited genetic and exposure-history diversity came from having few donors.

The rearrangement joins TRBV7-8 to TRBJ2-1, with D maybe TRBD2 (6 bases). The source material was naive CD8+ T cells sorted from blood. This TCR was sampled from a man younger than 45 in good health. The CDR3 reads CASSEGTAGTPHQFF. CDR3 sequence (DNA): TGTGCCAGCAGCGAAGGGACCGCTGGGACTCCACATCAGTTCTTC.